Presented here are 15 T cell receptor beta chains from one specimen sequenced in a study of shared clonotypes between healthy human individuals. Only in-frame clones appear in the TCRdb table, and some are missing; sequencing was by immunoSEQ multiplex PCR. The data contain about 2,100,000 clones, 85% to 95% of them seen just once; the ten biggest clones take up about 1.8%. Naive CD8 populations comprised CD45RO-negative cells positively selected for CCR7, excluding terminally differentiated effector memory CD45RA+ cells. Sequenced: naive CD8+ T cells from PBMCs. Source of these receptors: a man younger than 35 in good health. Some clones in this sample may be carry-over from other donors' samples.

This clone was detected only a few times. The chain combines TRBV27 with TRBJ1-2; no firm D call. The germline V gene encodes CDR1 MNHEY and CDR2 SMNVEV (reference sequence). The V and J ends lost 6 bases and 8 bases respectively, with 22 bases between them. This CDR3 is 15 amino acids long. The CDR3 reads CASSQAGEGDQGYTF. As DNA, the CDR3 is TGTGCCAGCAGCCAAGCCGGGGAGGGCGATCAAGGCTACACCTTC.

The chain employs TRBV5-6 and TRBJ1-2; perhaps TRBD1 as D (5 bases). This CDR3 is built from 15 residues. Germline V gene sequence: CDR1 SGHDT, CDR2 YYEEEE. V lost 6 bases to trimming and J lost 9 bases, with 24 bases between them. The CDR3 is CASTRRGVNALSYTF. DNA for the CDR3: TGTGCCAGCACCCGCCGAGGGGTTAACGCCCTCAGCTACACCTTC.

The CDR3 DNA reads as TGCGCCAGCAGCTTGGCGCGACTCCACTACGAGCAGTACTTC. It yields the protein CASSLARLHYEQYF. This chain uses TRBV5-1 with TRBJ2-7; no definite D call. The germline CDR1 and CDR2 sequences are SGHRS and YFSETQ. CDR3 length equals 14 residues. The V and J ends lost 0 bases and 3 bases respectively, with 10 bases between them.

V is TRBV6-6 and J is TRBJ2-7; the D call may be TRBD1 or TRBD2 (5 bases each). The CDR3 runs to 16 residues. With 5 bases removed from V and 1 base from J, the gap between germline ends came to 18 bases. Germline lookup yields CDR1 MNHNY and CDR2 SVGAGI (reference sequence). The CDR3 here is CASSPQRDRGSYEQYF. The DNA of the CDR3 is TGTGCCAGCAGTCCCCAACGGGACCGCGGATCCTACGAGCAGTACTTC.

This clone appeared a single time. CDR3 sequence reads: CASSLLGLSTGRLGETQYF. The DNA for the CDR3 is TGTGCCAGCAGTTTATTAGGTTTGAGTACAGGGCGTCTTGGGGAGACCCAGTACTTC. J is TRBJ2-5 and V is TRBV28; perhaps TRBD1 as D (6 bases). This CDR3 has 19 residues. CDR1 and CDR2 (germline): MDHEN, SYDVKM. V was pared by 1 base and J by 5 bases, with 26 bases between.

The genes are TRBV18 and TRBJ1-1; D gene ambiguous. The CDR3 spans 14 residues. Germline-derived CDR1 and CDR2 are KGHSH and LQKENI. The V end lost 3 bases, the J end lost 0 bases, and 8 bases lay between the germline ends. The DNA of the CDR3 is TGTGCCAGCTCACCTAGCGGAATGAACACTGAAGCTTTCTTT. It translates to CASSPSGMNTEAFF.

The CDR3 DNA reads TGTGCCAGCAGTGAACAGCTAGGGCGCGAGCAGTACTTC. Residues: CASSEQLGREQYF. The chain recombines TRBV6-5 with TRBJ2-7; no firm D call. Trimming took off 5 bases at V and 6 bases at J, with 14 bases between the two ends. Germline values: CDR1 MNHEY, CDR2 SVGAGI. The CDR3 covers 13 residues.

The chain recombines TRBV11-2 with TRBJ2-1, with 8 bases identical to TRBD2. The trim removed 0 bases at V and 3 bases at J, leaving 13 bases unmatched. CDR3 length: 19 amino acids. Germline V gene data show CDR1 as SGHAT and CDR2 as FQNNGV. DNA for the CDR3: TGTGCCAGCAGCTTAGAGCTCGGGGGGGTCCTACCCCACTACAATGAGCAGTTCTTC. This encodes CASSLELGGVLPHYNEQFF.

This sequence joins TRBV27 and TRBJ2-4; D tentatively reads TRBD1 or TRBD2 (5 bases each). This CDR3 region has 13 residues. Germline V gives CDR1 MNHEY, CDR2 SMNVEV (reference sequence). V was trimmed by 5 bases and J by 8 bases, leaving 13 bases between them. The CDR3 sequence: CASSLGTWDIQYF. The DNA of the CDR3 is TGTGCCAGCAGTCTGGGGACCTGGGACATTCAGTACTTC.

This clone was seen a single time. In DNA form, the CDR3 reads TGTGCCAGCAGTCCACCTTGGGGCCAGCGGGAGACCCAGTACTTC. It specifies CASSPPWGQRETQYF. The gene calls are TRBV28 and TRBJ2-5; either TRBD1 or TRBD2 may supply D (5 bases each). CDR1 and CDR2 from the germline V gene are MDHEN and SYDVKM. The CDR3 is 15 amino acids. V was shortened by 5 bases and J by 5 bases, with 18 bases between the two germline ends.

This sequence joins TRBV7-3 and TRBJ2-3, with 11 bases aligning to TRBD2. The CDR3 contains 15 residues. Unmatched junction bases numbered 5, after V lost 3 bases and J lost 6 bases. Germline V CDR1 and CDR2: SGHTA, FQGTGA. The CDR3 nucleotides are TGTGCCAGCAGCTTGATTAGCGGGAGGGTTGATACGCAGTATTTT. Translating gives CASSLISGRVDTQYF.

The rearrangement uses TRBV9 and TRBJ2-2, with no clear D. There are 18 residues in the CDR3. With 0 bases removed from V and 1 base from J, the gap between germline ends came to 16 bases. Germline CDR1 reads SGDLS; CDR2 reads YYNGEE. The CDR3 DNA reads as TGTGCCAGCAGCGTAGTAGGTAGAGCACCTTTGAACACCGGGGAGCTGTTTTTT. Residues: CASSVVGRAPLNTGELFF.

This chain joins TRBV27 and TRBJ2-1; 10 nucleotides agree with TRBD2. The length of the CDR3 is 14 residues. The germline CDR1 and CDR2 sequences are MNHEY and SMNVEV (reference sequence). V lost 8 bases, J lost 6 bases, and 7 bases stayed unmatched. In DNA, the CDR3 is TGTGCCAGCTCTAGACTAGCGGGCCCCAATGAGCAGTTCTTC. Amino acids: CASSRLAGPNEQFF.

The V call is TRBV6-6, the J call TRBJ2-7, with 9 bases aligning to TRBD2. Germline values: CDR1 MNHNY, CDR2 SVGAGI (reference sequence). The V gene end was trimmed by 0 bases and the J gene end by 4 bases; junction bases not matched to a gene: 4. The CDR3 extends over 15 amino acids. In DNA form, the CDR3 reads TGTGCCAGCAGTTACTCCCTAGCGGGAAAATACGAGCAGTACTTC. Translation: CASSYSLAGKYEQYF.

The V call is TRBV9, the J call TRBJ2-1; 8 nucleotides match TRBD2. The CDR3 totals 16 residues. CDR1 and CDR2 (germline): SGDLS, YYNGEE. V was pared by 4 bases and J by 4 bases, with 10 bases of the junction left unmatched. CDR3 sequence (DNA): TGTGCCAGCAGCCGGTCCCCGGGACTAGGGTACAATGAGCAGTTCTTC. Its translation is CASSRSPGLGYNEQFF.